Listed here are 25 T cell receptor beta chains from one sample, sequenced in a study of OX40 agonist ivuxolimab in advanced cancers. Repertoires were generated with immunoSEQ multiplex PCR, while TCRdb's copy carries only in-frame clones and drops some. The profile covers about 72,000 clones, with around 91% appearing a single time and roughly 0.94% taken by the ten largest. The sample consisted of CD4+ or CD8+ T cells sorted from blood, taken in a trial of the OX40 agonist ivuxolimab. Receptor source: an adult with an advanced solid tumor such as melanoma, head and neck, liver or kidney cancer.

The chain recombines TRBV19 with TRBJ1-5, with D possibly matching TRBD1 (5 bases). The germline V gene has CDR1 LNHDA and CDR2 SQIVND (reference sequence). The CDR3 consists of 15 residues. V lost 4 bases, J lost 3 bases, and 13 bases lay in between. CDR3: CASSTTEGANQPQHF. DNA of the CDR3: TGTGCCAGTAGTACGACAGAAGGGGCCAATCAGCCCCAGCATTTT.

The chain carries TRBV5-1 and TRBJ2-5; 9 nucleotides align to TRBD1. Germline V gene data show CDR1 as SGHRS and CDR2 as YFSETQ. J gave up 2 bases and V 4 bases, and 6 bases lay outside the gene matches. The CDR3 covers 15 residues. CDR3 region: CASSRGTGQQETQYF. DNA of the CDR3: TGCGCCAGCAGCCGCGGGACAGGGCAACAAGAGACCCAGTACTTC.

The J gene is TRBJ1-6, the V gene TRBV19; D is undetermined. Per the germline V gene, CDR1 is LNHDA and CDR2 is SQIVND (reference sequence). The CDR3 is made up of 14 amino acids. V lost 3 bases and J lost 10, with 13 bases in between. CDR3 protein: CASSITGNGSPLHF. DNA for the CDR3: TGTGCCAGTAGTATTACTGGGAACGGGTCACCCCTCCACTTT.

V and J are TRBV5-6 and TRBJ2-1, with unresolved D. This CDR3 comprises 14 residues. The V end was cut by 2 bases, the J end by 6 bases, with 12 bases between. The germline V gene encodes CDR1 SGHDT and CDR2 YYEEEE. The CDR3 loop reads CASSLGHSGNEQFF. The CDR3 DNA is TGTGCCAGCAGCTTAGGGCATTCCGGCAATGAGCAGTTCTTC. Combining the CDR3 with reference TRBV5-6 and TRBJ2-1 gives the whole variable domain DAGVTQSPTHLIKTRGQQVTLRCSPKSGHDTVSWYQQALGQGPQFIFQYYEEEERQRGNFPDRFSGHQFPNYSSELNVNALLLGDSALYLCASSLGHSGNEQFFGPGTRLTVL.

This sequence joins TRBV11-3 and TRBJ2-2, with a weak D call TRBD2 (5 bases). Between the trimmed V and J ends, which lost 4 bases and 1 base, there was a span of 10 bases. This CDR3 has 15 residues. The V gene's germline CDR1 is SGHNT and CDR2 YENEEA. The CDR3: CASSSRTENTGELFF. Written as DNA, the CDR3 is TGTGCCAGCAGCTCCCGGACTGAGAACACCGGGGAGCTGTTTTTT.

The V gene is TRBV5-1, the J gene TRBJ2-3; 9 bases map to TRBD1. Germline V gene sequence: CDR1 SGHRS, CDR2 YFSETQ. This CDR3 is built from 15 residues. The V and J ends lost 2 bases and 1 base, in that order; junction bases with no gene match: 2. The CDR3 DNA reads as TGCGCCAGCAGCTTAGGGGACAGGGGCACAGATACGCAGTATTTT. Protein sequence: CASSLGDRGTDTQYF. The full variable domain, rest sourced from reference TRBV5-1 and TRBJ2-3, is KAGVTQTPRYLIKTRGQQVTLSCSPISGHRSVSWYQQTPGQGLQFLFEYFSETQRNKGNFPGRFSGRQFSNSRSEMNVSTLELGDSALYLCASSLGDRGTDTQYFGPGTRLTVL.

The chain links TRBV30 to TRBJ1-1; 9 bases line up with TRBD1. Germline trimming cut 3 bases from V and 8 bases from J; bases unmatched to any gene: 10. The CDR3 consists of 14 residues. Germline V gene data show CDR1 as GTSNPN and CDR2 as SVGIG (reference sequence). The chain's CDR3 is CAWRTGTGPAEAFF. The CDR3 coding sequence is TGTGCCTGGAGGACCGGGACAGGGCCTGCGGAAGCTTTCTTT.

This rearrangement joins TRBV18 to TRBJ2-7; the D is unclear. Germline CDR1 KGHSH, CDR2 LQKENI. This CDR3 has 12 residues. Trimming removed 3 bases at V and 5 bases at J, with 8 bases between. CDR3 in amino acids: CASSPVWDEQYF. Here the CDR3 DNA reads TGTGCCAGCTCACCTGTCTGGGACGAGCAGTACTTC. Complete variable domain (other parts from reference TRBV18 and TRBJ2-7): NAGVMQNPRHLVRRRGQEARLRCSPMKGHSHVYWYRQLPEEGLKFMVYLQKENIIDESGMPKERFSAEFPKEGPSILRIQQVVRGDSAAYFCASSPVWDEQYFGPGTRLTVT.

J is TRBJ1-5 and V is TRBV6-1, with unresolved D. The germline V gene has CDR1 MNHNS and CDR2 SASEGT. V lost 2 bases, J lost 2 bases, and 13 bases lay in between. The CDR3 is made up of 16 amino acids. The CDR3 loop reads CASSEFGGGGNQPQHF. CDR3 coding DNA: TGTGCCAGCAGTGAATTCGGTGGCGGGGGCAATCAGCCCCAGCATTTT.

The chain has TRBV10-1 and TRBJ2-5; a weak D match, TRBD1 (5 bases). Trimming took 3 bases from V and 3 from J, leaving 11 bases between them. The germline V gene encodes CDR1 WNHNN and CDR2 SYGVQD (reference sequence). The length of the CDR3 is 14 residues. DNA for the CDR3: TGCGCCAGCAGTGATCGGCAGGGCGAAGAGACCCAGTACTTC. The encoded protein is CASSDRQGEETQYF.

V usage is TRBV19 and J usage is TRBJ1-2; unclear D gene. The CDR3 is made up of 15 amino acids. The V end was cut by 6 bases, the J end by 5 bases, with 19 bases between. Germline CDR1 is LNHDA and CDR2 is SQIVND (reference sequence). In DNA form, the CDR3 reads TGTGCCAGTAGAGACCCCGGGCGGGTAAGATATGGCTACACCTTC. Translation: CASRDPGRVRYGYTF.

The chain has TRBV7-3 and TRBJ2-1; TRBD2 might be the D (6 bases). The CDR3 is 11 residues long. Trimming removed 5 bases from V and 10 bases from J, with 9 bases in between. Germline CDR1 reads SGHTA; CDR2 reads FQGTGA. CDR3 DNA: TGTGCCAGCAGCCAAGGGAGGGAGCAGTTCTTC. Amino acid sequence: CASSQGREQFF.

The chain links TRBV5-1 to TRBJ1-4; D is undetermined. This CDR3 is 16 amino acids long. V was cut by 4 bases and J by 4 bases, with 17 bases left in between. CDR1 is SGHRS, CDR2 YFSETQ, per germline. CDR3 DNA sequence: TGCGCCAGCAGCCCCCCAGGTGGAACCCTTAATGAAAAACTGTTTTTT. It specifies CASSPPGGTLNEKLFF.

The chain recombines TRBV7-2 with TRBJ2-5; the D call may be TRBD1 or TRBD2 (5 bases each). The CDR3 is 14 amino acids. V gave up 5 bases and J gave up 5 bases, with 15 bases separating them. Germline CDR1 SGHTA, CDR2 FQGNSA. CDR3 residues: CASSTPGPRETQYF. CDR3 nucleotide sequence: TGTGCCAGCAGCACTCCGGGACCGCGGGAGACCCAGTACTTC.

The chain carries TRBV25-1 and TRBJ2-3; TRBD1 aligns across 10 bases. Trimming took 5 bases from V and 4 from J; bases not matched to a gene: 9. The CDR3 is 16 residues long. CDR1 and CDR2 from the germline V gene are MGHDK and SYGVNS. CDR3 amino acids: CASSSPPGQGADTQYF. The CDR3 DNA reads as TGTGCCAGCAGTTCCCCTCCCGGACAGGGGGCAGATACGCAGTATTTT. The whole variable domain, filled in from reference TRBV25-1 and TRBJ2-3, reads EADIYQTPRYLVIGTGKKITLECSQTMGHDKMYWYQQDPGMELHLIHYSYGVNSTEKGDLSSESTVSRIRTEHFPLTLESARPSHTSQYLCASSSPPGQGADTQYFGPGTRLTVL.

This clone appeared once. The chain combines TRBV7-3 with TRBJ2-6; D remains unclear. The ends were cut back, 5 bases at V and 1 base at J, with 3 bases in the middle. The CDR3 has 13 residues. CDR1 is SGHTA, CDR2 FQGTGA, per germline. CDR3 amino acids: CASSQSGANVLTF. CDR3 sequence (DNA): TGTGCCAGCAGCCAATCTGGGGCCAACGTCCTGACTTTC.

This sequence joins TRBV11-2 and TRBJ1-2, with 7 bases matching TRBD1. The CDR3 runs 16 residues. V lost 5 bases and J lost 2; bases outside the gene matches: 11. Germline V lookup: CDR1 SGHAT, CDR2 FQNNGV. CDR3 sequence: CASSLSRQGVNYGYTF. The CDR3 coding sequence is TGTGCCAGCAGCCTTAGTCGGCAGGGGGTGAACTATGGCTACACCTTC.

The chain has TRBV19 and TRBJ2-1, with no clear D. CDR1 is LNHDA and CDR2 is SQIVND in the germline V gene (reference sequence). Trimming removed 5 bases from V and 7 bases from J, with 9 bases in between. There are 12 residues in the CDR3. The CDR3 loop reads CASSPSENEQFF. The CDR3 coding sequence is TGTGCCAGTAGTCCCTCGGAGAATGAGCAGTTCTTC.

This clone was observed once. The chain combines TRBV7-8 with TRBJ2-7, with TRBD2 identical over 8 bases. This CDR3 is built from 16 residues. Germline CDR1 SGHVS, CDR2 FQNEAQ. V dropped 4 bases and J dropped 1; count of bases not matched to a gene: 9. The CDR3 DNA reads TGTGCCAGCAGCTCACAGACTAGCGCTCAATCCTACGAGCAGTACTTC. Protein sequence: CASSSQTSAQSYEQYF.

This chain connects TRBV5-6 to TRBJ1-1; a weak D match, TRBD1 (5 bases). Germline CDR1 SGHDT, CDR2 YYEEEE. The CDR3 has 15 residues. Trimming left V 3 bases short and J 0 bases short, with 12 bases between. CDR3 in amino acids: CASSWDGFMNTEAFF. The CDR3 DNA reads as TGTGCCAGCAGCTGGGACGGATTCATGAACACTGAAGCTTTCTTT.

J is TRBJ1-1 and V is TRBV5-1; 7 bases line up with TRBD1. The CDR3 length is 15 residues. CDR1 and CDR2 from the germline V gene are SGHRS and YFSETQ. The V segment lost 4 bases and the J segment 4 bases; nucleotides outside the gene matches: 10. The CDR3 loop reads CASSPPRQGGTEAFF. The CDR3 bases are TGCGCCAGCAGCCCCCCGCGACAGGGTGGCACTGAAGCTTTCTTT.

The rearrangement links TRBV19 to TRBJ1-2; perhaps TRBD1 as D (6 bases). CDR1 LNHDA and CDR2 SQIVND come from the germline V gene (reference sequence). The CDR3 covers 21 residues. The V gene lost 6 bases and the J gene lost 1 base, with 33 bases spanning the gap. CDR3 sequence: CASSPDPLLQGPPDLNYGYTF. As DNA, the CDR3 is TGTGCCAGTAGCCCGGACCCCCTGTTGCAGGGGCCCCCAGACCTTAACTATGGCTACACCTTC.

The rearrangement links TRBV10-1 to TRBJ1-4; possibly TRBD1 for D (5 bases). Germline assignment: CDR1 WNHNN and CDR2 SYGVQD (reference sequence). Deletions cut 3 bases from V and 8 bases from J, with 10 bases between. The CDR3 covers 13 residues. CDR3 DNA sequence: TGCGCCAGCAGTGAAATTACAGGCGAAAAACTGTTTTTT. Protein: CASSEITGEKLFF.

The chain employs TRBV5-1 and TRBJ2-1; D is undetermined. Germline V CDR1 and CDR2: SGHRS, YFSETQ. Trimming took 2 bases from V and 3 from J, leaving 9 bases between them. The CDR3 is made up of 14 amino acids. CDR3 in amino acids: CASSFGGYYNEQFF. The CDR3 region has the DNA TGCGCCAGCAGCTTCGGTGGTTACTACAATGAGCAGTTCTTC.

This chain connects TRBV18 to TRBJ2-7; D is uncertain. The CDR3 consists of 15 residues. V gave up 2 bases and J gave up 1 base, with 12 bases separating them. Germline assignment: CDR1 KGHSH and CDR2 LQKENI. The CDR3 loop reads CASSPTTLGSYEQYF. The CDR3, as DNA: TGTGCCAGCTCACCAACGACATTAGGGTCCTACGAGCAGTACTTC.